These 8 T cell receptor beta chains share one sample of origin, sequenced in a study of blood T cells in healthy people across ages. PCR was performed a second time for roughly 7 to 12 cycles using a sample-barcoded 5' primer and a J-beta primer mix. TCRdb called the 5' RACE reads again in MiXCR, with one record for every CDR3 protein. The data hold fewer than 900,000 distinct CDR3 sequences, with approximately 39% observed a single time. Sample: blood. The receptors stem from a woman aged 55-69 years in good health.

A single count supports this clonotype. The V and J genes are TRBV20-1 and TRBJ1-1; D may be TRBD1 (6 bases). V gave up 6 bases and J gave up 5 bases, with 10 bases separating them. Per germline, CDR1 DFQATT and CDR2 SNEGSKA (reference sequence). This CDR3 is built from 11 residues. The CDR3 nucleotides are TGCAGTGCGGAAAGGGGGACTGAAGCTTTCTTT. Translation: CSAERGTEAFF.

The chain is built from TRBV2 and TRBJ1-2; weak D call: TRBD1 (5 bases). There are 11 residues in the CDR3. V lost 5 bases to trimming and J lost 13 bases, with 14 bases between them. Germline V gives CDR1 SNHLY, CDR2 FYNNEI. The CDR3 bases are TGTGCCAGCAGTTACCAGACAGAATCCACCTTC. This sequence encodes CASSYQTESTF.

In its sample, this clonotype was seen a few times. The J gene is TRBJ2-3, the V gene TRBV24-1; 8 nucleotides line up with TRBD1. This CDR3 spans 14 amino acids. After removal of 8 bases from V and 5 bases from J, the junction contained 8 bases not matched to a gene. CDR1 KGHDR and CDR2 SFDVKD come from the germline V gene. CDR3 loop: CATNSGQAGDTQYF. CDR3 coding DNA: TGTGCCACCAATTCGGGACAGGCTGGAGATACGCAGTATTTT.

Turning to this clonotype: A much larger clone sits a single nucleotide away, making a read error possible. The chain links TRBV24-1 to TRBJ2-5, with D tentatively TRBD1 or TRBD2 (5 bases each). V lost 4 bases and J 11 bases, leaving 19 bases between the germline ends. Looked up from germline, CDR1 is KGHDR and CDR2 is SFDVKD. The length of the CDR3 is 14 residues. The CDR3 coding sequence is TGTGCCACCAGTGACTATACCCAGGGACCTGAGCAGTACTTC. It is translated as CATSDYTQGPEQYF.

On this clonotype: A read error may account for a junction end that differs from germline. CDR3 nucleotide sequence: TGTGCCACCAGTGATGGCCAGGACATGGGAAACACTCAGTACTTC. It yields the protein CATSDGQDMGNTQYF. The rearrangement links TRBV24-1 to TRBJ2-4, with D perhaps TRBD1 (5 bases). This CDR3 is built from 15 residues. Germline lookup yields CDR1 KGHDR and CDR2 SFDVKD.

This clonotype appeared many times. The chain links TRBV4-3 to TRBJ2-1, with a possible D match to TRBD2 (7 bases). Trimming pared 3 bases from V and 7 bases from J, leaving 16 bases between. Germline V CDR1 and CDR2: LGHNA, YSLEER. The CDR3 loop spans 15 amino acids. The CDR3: CASSHTGRGVNEQFF. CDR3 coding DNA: TGCGCCAGCAGCCATACAGGGAGGGGGGTAAATGAGCAGTTCTTC.

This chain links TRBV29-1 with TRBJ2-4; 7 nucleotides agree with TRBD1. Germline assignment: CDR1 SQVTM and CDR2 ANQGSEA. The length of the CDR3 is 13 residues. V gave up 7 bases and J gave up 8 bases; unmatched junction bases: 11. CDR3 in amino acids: CSGGQDVSDIQYF. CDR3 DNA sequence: TGCAGCGGCGGACAGGACGTTTCGGACATTCAGTACTTC.

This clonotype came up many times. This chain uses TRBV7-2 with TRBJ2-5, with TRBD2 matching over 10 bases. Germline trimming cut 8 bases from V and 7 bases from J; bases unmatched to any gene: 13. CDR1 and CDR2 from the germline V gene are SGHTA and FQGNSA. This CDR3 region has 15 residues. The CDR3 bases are TGTGCCAGCGGCGCTAGCGGGGGACAAAGTCGGACCCAGTACTTC. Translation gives CASGASGGQSRTQYF.